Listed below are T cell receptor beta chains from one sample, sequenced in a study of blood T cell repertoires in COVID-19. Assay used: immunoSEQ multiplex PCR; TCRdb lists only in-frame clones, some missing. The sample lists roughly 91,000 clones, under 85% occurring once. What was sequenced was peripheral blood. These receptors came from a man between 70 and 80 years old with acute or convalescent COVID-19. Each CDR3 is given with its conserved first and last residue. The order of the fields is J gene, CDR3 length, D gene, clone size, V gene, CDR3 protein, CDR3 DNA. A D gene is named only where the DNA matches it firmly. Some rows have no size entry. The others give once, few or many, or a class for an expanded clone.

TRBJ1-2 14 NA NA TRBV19 CASSIAQGPNGYTF TGTGCCAGTAGTATTGCACAGGGCCCCAATGGCTACACCTTC
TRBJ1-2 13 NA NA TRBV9 CASSGGPYYGYTF TGTGCCAGCAGCGGGGGGCCTTACTATGGCTACACCTTC
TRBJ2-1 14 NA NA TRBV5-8 CASRPYNSYNEQFF TGTGCCAGCAGACCTTATAATAGCTACAATGAGCAGTTCTTC
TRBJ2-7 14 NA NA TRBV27 CASSLRTGAYEQYF TGTGCCAGCAGTTTGAGGACGGGGGCCTACGAGCAGTACTTC
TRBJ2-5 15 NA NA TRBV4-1 CASSQDRGGIETQYF TGCGCCAGCAGCCAAGATCGAGGGGGTATTGAGACCCAGTACTTC
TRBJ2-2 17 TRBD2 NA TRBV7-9 CASSLVLAGRNTGELFF TGTGCCAGCAGCTTAGTTCTAGCGGGGAGGAACACCGGGGAGCTGTTTTTT
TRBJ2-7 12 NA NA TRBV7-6 CASSSRSYEQYF TGTGCCAGCAGCTCCCGCTCCTACGAGCAGTACTTC
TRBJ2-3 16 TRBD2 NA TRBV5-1 CASSLGAGGPTDTQYF TGCGCCAGCAGCTTGGGAGCGGGGGGGCCCACAGATACGCAGTATTTT
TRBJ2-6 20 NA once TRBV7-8 CASSFRRVGGPRLGANVLTF TGTGCCAGCAGCTTCAGACGGGTCGGGGGGCCTCGGCTCGGGGCCAACGTCCTGACTTTC
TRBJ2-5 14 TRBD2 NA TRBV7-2 CASSPGGAQETQYF TGTGCCAGCAGCCCGGGAGGGGCCCAAGAGACCCAGTACTTC
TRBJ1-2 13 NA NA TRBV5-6 CASSPGSNYGYTF TGTGCCAGCAGCCCCGGGAGCAACTATGGCTACACCTTC
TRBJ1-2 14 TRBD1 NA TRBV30 CAWSVSGGAYGYTF TGTGCCTGGAGTGTTTCAGGGGGCGCCTATGGCTACACCTTC
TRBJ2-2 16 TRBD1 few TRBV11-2 CASSLGQGAGTGELFF TGTGCCAGCAGCTTGGGACAGGGTGCCGGCACCGGGGAGCTGTTTTTT
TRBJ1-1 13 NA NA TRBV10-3 CAISDGGHTEAFF TGTGCCATCAGTGACGGGGGGCACACTGAAGCTTTCTTT
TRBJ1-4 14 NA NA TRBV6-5 CASGPGSRNEKLFF TGTGCCAGCGGCCCTGGGAGCCGTAATGAAAAACTGTTTTTT
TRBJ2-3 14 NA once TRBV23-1 CASSPYLEEDTQYF TGCGCCAGCAGTCCTTATTTAGAGGAAGATACGCAGTATTTT